Sequencing of this T cell receptor (beta chain) was carried out in a study of PD-1 blockade in classical Hodgkin lymphoma. With respect to this clone: As yet, its antigen is unknown.

The data were produced by immunoSEQ multiplex PCR, yet TCRdb's version contains in-frame clones alone and is incomplete. This sample has tens of thousands of clones, with around 94% found just once. Time point specified: cycle 4 day 1 (C4D1), after more than five weeks of nivolumab. Brentuximab vedotin exposure varied, and every patient relapsed after autologous stem cell transplantation. The CDR3 has 16 residues. Germline values: CDR1 LGHNA, CDR2 YNFKEQ. V was trimmed by 0 bases and J by 4 bases, leaving 12 bases between them. Study observations and caveats: The authors excluded patients who started nivolumab under 1 year after ASCT.

This chain uses TRBV4-2 with TRBJ1-4; D perhaps matches TRBD1 (5 bases). The specimen was peripheral blood mononuclear cells (PBMCs), collected before the fourth cycle of nivolumab. This receptor was taken from a human donor with classical Hodgkin lymphoma. The CDR3 nucleotides read TGTGCCAGCAGCCAAGAAGGGGTCGGCTATAATGAAAAACTGTTTTTT. This codes for CASSQEGVGYNEKLFF.